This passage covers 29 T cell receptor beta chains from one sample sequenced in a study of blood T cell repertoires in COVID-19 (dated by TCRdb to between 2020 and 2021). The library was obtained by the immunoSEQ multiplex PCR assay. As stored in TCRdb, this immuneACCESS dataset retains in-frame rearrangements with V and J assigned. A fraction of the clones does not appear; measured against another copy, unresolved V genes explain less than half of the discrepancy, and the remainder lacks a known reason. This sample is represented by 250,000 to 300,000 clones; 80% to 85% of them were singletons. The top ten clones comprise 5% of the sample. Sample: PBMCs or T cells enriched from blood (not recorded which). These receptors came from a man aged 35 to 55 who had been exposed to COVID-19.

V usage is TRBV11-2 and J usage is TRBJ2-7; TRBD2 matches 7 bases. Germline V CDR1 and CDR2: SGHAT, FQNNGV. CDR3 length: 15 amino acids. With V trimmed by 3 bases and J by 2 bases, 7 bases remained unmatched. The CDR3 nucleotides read TGTGCCAGCAGCTTTACTAGCGAAAGTCCCTACGAGCAGTACTTC. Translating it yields CASSFTSESPYEQYF.

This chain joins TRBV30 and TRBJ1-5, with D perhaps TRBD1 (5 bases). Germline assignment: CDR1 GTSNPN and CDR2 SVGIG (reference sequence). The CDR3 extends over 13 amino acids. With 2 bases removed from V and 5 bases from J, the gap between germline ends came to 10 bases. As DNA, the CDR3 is TGTGCCTGGAGTACCCAAGGGGATCAGCCCCAGCATTTT. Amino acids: CAWSTQGDQPQHF.

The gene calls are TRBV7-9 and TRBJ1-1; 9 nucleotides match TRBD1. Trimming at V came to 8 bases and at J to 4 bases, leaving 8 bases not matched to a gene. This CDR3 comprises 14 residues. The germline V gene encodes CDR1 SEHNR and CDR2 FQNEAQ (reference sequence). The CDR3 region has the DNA TGTGCCAGCGCAATACAGGGGGCAGGCACTGAAGCTTTCTTT. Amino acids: CASAIQGAGTEAFF.

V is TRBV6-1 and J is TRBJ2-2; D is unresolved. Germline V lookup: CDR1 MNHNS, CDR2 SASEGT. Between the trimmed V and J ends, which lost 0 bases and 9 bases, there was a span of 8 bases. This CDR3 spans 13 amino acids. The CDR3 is CASSEAASRELFF. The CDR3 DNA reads TGTGCCAGCAGTGAAGCTGCGTCGAGGGAGCTGTTTTTT.

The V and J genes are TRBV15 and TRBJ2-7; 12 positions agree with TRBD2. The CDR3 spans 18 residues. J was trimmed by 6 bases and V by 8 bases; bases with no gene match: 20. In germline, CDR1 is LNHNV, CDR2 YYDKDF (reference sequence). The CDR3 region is CATRSTYGLAGSAAEQYF. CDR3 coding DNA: TGTGCCACCCGGAGTACCTATGGACTAGCGGGAAGCGCAGCCGAGCAGTACTTC.

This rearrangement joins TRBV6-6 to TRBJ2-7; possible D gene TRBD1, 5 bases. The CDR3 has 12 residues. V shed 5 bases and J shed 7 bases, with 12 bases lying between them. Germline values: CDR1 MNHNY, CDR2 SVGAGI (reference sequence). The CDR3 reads CASSPLRVEQYF. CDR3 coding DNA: TGTGCCAGCAGTCCCCTCAGGGTTGAGCAGTACTTC.

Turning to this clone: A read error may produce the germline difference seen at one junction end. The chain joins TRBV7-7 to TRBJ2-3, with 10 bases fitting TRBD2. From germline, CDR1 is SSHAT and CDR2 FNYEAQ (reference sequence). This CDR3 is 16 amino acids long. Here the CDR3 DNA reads TGTGCTAGCAGCCCATCAGCGGGAGGGCGGGCAGATACGCAGTATTTT. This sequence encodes CASSPSAGGRADTQYF.

The CDR3 nucleotides are TGTGCCAGTAGTATAGACCCCGGGACAGACTCTGGAAACACCATATATTTT. It encodes CASSIDPGTDSGNTIYF. The V call is TRBV19, the J call TRBJ1-3, with TRBD1 identical over 7 bases. After removal of 0 bases from V and 0 bases from J, the junction contained 5 bases not matched to a gene. This CDR3 is built from 17 residues. The germline gives CDR1 LNHDA, CDR2 SQIVND (reference sequence).

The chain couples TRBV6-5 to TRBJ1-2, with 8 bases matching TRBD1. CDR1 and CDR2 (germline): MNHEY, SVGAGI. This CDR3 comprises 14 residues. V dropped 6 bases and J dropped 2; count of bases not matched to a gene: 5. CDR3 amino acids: CASRLGQGNYGYTF. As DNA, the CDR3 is TGTGCCAGCAGACTTGGACAGGGAAACTATGGCTACACCTTC.

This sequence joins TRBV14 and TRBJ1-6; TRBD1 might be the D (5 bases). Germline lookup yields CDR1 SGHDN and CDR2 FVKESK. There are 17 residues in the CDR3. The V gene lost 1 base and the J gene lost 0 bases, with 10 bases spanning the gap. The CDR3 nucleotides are TGTGCCAGCAGCCAAGGTGGACATGGCTCCTATAATTCACCCCTCCACTTT. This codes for CASSQGGHGSYNSPLHF.

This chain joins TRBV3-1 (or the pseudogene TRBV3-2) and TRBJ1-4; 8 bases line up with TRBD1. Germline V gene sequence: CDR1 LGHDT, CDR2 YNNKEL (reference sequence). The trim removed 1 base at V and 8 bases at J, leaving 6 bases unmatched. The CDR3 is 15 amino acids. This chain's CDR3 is CASSQVGTGKEKLFF. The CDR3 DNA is TGTGCCAGCAGCCAAGTGGGGACAGGCAAGGAAAAACTGTTTTTT.

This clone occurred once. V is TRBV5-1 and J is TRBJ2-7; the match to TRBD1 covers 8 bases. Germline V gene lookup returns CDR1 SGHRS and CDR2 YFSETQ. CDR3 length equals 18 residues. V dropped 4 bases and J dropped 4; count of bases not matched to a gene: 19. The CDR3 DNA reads TGCGCCAGCAGCCAAAACCTACTAGGACAGGGATTTTTATACGAGCAGTACTTC. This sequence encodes CASSQNLLGQGFLYEQYF.

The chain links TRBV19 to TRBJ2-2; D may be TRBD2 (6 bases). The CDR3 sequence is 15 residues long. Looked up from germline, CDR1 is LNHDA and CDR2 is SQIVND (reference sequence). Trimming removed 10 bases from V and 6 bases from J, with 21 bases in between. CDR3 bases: TGTGCCACCTCACCGGGGGACCGGTTCTCCGGGGAGCTGTTTTTT. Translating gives CATSPGDRFSGELFF.

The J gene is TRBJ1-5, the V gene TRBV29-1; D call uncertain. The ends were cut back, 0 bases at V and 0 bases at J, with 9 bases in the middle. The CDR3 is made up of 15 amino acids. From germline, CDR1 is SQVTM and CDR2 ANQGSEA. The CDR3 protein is CSVEDCEGSNQPQHF. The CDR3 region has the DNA TGCAGCGTTGAAGATTGCGAGGGTAGCAATCAGCCCCAGCATTTT.

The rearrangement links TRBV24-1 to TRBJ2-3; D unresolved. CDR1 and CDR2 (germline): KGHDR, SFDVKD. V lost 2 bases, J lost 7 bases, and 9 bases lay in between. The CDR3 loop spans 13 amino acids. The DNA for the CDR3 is TGTGCCACCAGTGATTCGGTCCTTAATACGCAGTATTTT. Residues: CATSDSVLNTQYF.

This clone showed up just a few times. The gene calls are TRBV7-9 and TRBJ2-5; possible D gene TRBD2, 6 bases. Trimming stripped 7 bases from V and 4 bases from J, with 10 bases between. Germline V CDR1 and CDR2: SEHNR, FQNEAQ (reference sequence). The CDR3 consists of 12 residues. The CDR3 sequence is CASTAGLETQYF. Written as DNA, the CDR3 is TGTGCCAGCACGGCGGGGTTAGAGACCCAGTACTTC.

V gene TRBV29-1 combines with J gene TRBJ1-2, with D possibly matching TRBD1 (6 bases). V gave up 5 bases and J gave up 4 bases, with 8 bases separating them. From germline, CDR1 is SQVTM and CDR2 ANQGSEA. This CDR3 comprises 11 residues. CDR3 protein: CSVPTGYGYTF. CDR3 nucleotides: TGCAGCGTTCCGACAGGCTATGGCTACACCTTC.

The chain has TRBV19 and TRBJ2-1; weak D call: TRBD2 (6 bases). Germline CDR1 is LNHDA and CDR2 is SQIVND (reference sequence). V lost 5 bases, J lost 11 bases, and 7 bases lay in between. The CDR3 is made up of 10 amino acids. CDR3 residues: CASSGGKQFF. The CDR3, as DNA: TGTGCCAGTAGTGGGGGGAAGCAGTTCTTC.

In DNA, the CDR3 is TGTGCCAGCAGCGTATTAGCGGGATGGACCGGGGAGCTGTTTTTT. Amino acids: CASSVLAGWTGELFF. The chain uses TRBV11-3 and TRBJ2-2; 8 bases are a match to TRBD2. V shed 5 bases and J 5 bases; nucleotides not matched to a gene: 7. This CDR3 is 15 amino acids long. The germline gives CDR1 SGHNT, CDR2 YENEEA.

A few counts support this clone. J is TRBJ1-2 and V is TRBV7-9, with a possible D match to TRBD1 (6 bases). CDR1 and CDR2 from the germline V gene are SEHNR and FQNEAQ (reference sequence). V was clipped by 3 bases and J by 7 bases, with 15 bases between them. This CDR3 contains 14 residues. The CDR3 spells CASSFAPGQSGYTF. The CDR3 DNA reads TGTGCCAGCAGCTTTGCCCCGGGACAAAGTGGCTACACCTTC.

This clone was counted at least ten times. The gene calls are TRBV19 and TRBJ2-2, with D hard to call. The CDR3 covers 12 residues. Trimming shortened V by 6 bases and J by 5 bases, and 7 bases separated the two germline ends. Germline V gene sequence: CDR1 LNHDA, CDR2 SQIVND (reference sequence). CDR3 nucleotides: TGTGCCAGTAGACTCGTAACCGGGGAGCTGTTTTTT. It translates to CASRLVTGELFF.

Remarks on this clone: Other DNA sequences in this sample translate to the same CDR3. As DNA, the CDR3 is TGTGCCAGTAGTATTTCGGGTTCCGGGGCCAACGTCCTGACTTTC. Protein sequence: CASSISGSGANVLTF. The chain uses TRBV19 and TRBJ2-6, with D unclear. The CDR3 has 15 residues. Germline V lookup: CDR1 LNHDA, CDR2 SQIVND (reference sequence). Trimming shortened V by 3 bases and J by 4 bases, and 10 bases separated the two germline ends.

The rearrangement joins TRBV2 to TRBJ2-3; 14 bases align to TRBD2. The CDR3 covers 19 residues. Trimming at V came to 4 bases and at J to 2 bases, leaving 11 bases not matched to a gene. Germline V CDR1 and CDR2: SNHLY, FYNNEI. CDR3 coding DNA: TGTGCCAGCAGTGCCGAGGGACTAGCGGGAGCCAAAAACACAGATACGCAGTATTTT. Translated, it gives CASSAEGLAGAKNTDTQYF.

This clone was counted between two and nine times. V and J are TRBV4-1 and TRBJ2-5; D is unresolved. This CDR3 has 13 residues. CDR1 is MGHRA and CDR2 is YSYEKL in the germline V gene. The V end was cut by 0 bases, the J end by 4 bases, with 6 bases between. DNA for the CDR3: TGCGCCAGCAGCCAAGATCCGGGAGAGACCCAGTACTTC. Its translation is CASSQDPGETQYF.

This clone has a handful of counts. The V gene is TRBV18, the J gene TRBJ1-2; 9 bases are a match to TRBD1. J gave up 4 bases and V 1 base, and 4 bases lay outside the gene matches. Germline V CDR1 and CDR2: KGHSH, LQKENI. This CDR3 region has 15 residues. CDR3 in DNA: TGTGCCAGCTCACCACAAGACAGGGGGGGCTATGGCTACACCTTC. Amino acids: CASSPQDRGGYGYTF.

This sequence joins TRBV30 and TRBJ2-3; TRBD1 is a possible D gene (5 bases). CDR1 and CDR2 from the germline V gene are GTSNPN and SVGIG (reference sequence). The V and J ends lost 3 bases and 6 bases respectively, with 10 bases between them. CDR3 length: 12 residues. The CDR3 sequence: CAWRLSGDTQYF. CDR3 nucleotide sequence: TGTGCCTGGAGGCTCTCAGGGGATACGCAGTATTTT.

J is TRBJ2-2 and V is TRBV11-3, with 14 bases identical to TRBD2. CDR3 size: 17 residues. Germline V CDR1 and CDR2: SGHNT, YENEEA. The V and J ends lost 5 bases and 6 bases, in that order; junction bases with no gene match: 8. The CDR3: CASSGAGLAGVAGELFF. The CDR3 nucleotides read TGTGCCAGCAGCGGTGCGGGACTAGCGGGAGTGGCCGGGGAGCTGTTTTTT. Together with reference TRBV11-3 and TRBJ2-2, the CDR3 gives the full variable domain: EAGVVQSPRYKIIEKKQPVAFWCNPISGHNTLYWYLQNLGQGPELLIRYENEEAVDDSQLPKDRFSAERLKGVDSTLKIQPAELGDSAVYLCASSGAGLAGVAGELFFGEGSRLTVL.

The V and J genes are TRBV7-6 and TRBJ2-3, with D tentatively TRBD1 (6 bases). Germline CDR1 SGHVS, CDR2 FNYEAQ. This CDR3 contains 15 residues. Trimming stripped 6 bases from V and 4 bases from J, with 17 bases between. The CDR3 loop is CASSGGSRWADTQYF. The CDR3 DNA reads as TGTGCCAGCAGTGGGGGCAGTAGGTGGGCAGATACGCAGTATTTT.

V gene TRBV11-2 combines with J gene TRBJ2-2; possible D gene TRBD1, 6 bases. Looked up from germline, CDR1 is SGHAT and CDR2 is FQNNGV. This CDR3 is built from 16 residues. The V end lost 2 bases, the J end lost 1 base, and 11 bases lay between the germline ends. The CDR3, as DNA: TGTGCCAGCAGCTTACTAGACAGGTGGAACACCGGGGAGCTGTTTTTT. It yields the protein CASSLLDRWNTGELFF.